A single T cell receptor (beta chain) is shown here with its context. The antigen remains undetermined. The sample comes from a study of shared clonotypes between healthy human individuals. Overall study findings and caveats: Represented diversity (both genetic and exposure-history) was limited by the small number of donors.

Germline V CDR1 and CDR2: MDHEN, SYDVKM. V was pared by 4 bases and J by 0 bases, with 10 bases between. This CDR3 has 15 residues. Profiling relied on immunoSEQ multiplex PCR, and the TCRdb table lists in-frame clones only, not all of them. Of over a million clones listed, around 97% were seen once; the top ten hold about 1.2%. The chain carries TRBV28 and TRBJ2-1, with D uncertain. The source is a man aged 25-45 years in good health. Sequences were obtained from naive CD4+ T cells sorted from blood. Subset: CD45RA+ positively selected. CDR3 coding DNA: TGTGCCAGCAGTTACGGGTTTCTCTCCTACAATGAGCAGTTCTTC. Amino acids: CASSYGFLSYNEQFF.